A single sample gave rise to the 24 T cell receptor beta chains below, sequenced in a study of beta chain features in type 1 diabetes. Study-wide findings and caveats: Type 1 diabetes patients had TCRB CDR3s that were shorter (moderately but significantly so) in all four CD4+ subsets.

The isolated RNA, all of it, was reverse transcribed, so expressed TCRB transcripts were what got sequenced. Produced via immunoSEQ multiplex PCR; TCRdb's table is partial and in-frame only. The table includes over 100,000 clones, 16% detected once. For these receptors, no antigen is known. Sequenced: central memory CD4+ T cells from blood. The receptors were sampled from a man aged 30 to 45 with type 1 diabetes.

Only a few counts were recorded for this clone. This chain connects TRBV30 to TRBJ1-3; TRBD1 is a possible D gene (6 bases). Germline loops: CDR1 GTSNPN, CDR2 SVGIG (reference sequence). The CDR3 spans 13 residues. Between the trimmed V and J ends, which lost 2 bases and 6 bases, there was a span of 11 bases. The CDR3 DNA sequence: TGTGCCTGGAGTAGAGGGGGAGAAAACACCATATATTTT. Amino acid sequence: CAWSRGGENTIYF.

The gene calls are TRBV7-2 and TRBJ2-2; D may be TRBD1 (6 bases). The germline gives CDR1 SGHTA, CDR2 FQGNSA. The CDR3 consists of 12 residues. Between the trimmed V and J ends, which lost 8 bases and 13 bases, there was a span of 17 bases. CDR3 in DNA: TGTGCCAGCTCGGGACGAGGGACACGGCTGTTTTTT. Translation: CASSGRGTRLFF.

This clone was picked up many times. The V call is TRBV6-1, the J call TRBJ2-7, with TRBD1 as a possible D gene (5 bases). From germline, CDR1 is MNHNS and CDR2 SASEGT. This CDR3 spans 12 amino acids. V was pared by 6 bases and J by 2 bases, with 8 bases between. The DNA of the CDR3 is TGTGCCAGCAGGGGGCCGGCCTACGAGCAGTACTTC. It yields the protein CASRGPAYEQYF.

The V call is TRBV9, the J call TRBJ2-5; 12 positions agree with TRBD2. CDR1 is SGDLS and CDR2 is YYNGEE in the germline V gene. The CDR3 covers 15 residues. With V trimmed by 4 bases and J by 5 bases, 6 bases remained unmatched. CDR3 DNA sequence: TGTGCCAGCAGCATAGGGACTAGCGGGCAGGAGACCCAGTACTTC. This codes for CASSIGTSGQETQYF.

This clone has only a few counts. This chain uses TRBV6-5 with TRBJ2-7, with TRBD2 matching over 10 bases. This CDR3 region has 15 residues. The V gene end was trimmed by 7 bases and the J gene end by 4 bases; junction bases not matched to a gene: 10. Germline CDR1 is MNHEY and CDR2 is SVGAGI. The CDR3 region has the DNA TGTGCCAGCACCAAGTTAGCGGGGGGTTCATACGAGCAGTACTTC. Protein: CASTKLAGGSYEQYF.

In regard to this clone: Since a far larger clone is one base different, this is likely a read error. The genes are TRBV4-3 and TRBJ2-6; D possibly corresponds to TRBD2 (6 bases). The CDR3 has 17 amino acids. The germline V gene has CDR1 LGHNA and CDR2 YSLEER. The CDR3 spells CARSQGAGSSGANVLTF. The CDR3 nucleotides read TGCGCCCGCAGCCAAGGCGCGGGGAGTTCTGGGGCCAACGTCCTGACTTTC.

The J gene is TRBJ2-7, the V gene TRBV6-5; D may be TRBD2 (6 bases). The V end lost 6 bases, the J end lost 0 bases, and 12 bases lay between the germline ends. The CDR3 runs 14 residues. The germline V gene encodes CDR1 MNHEY and CDR2 SVGAGI. The CDR3 DNA is TGTGCCAGCAGACTAGCACAGCACTCCTACGAGCAGTACTTC. Translated, it gives CASRLAQHSYEQYF.

In its sample, this clone was seen many times. The chain recombines TRBV19 with TRBJ1-1; a possible D gene is TRBD1 (5 bases). Germline V CDR1 and CDR2: LNHDA, SQIVND (reference sequence). V dropped 2 bases and J dropped 6 bases, with 16 bases sitting between them. This CDR3 spans 15 amino acids. The CDR3 region has the DNA TGTGCCAGTAGTATACGGTCCAGCAGGGTGGCTGAAGCTTTCTTT. This sequence encodes CASSIRSSRVAEAFF.

The chain couples TRBV5-1 to TRBJ2-5; 11 bases match TRBD2. Germline-derived CDR1 and CDR2 are SGHRS and YFSETQ. CDR3 length: 16 residues. V shed 1 base and J 0 bases; nucleotides not matched to a gene: 2. The CDR3 spells CASSLTSGGYQETQYF. For the CDR3, the DNA is TGCGCCAGCAGCTTGACTAGCGGGGGATACCAAGAGACCCAGTACTTC.

This chain uses TRBV29-1 with TRBJ1-3; no clear D gene. In germline, CDR1 is SQVTM, CDR2 ANQGSEA. There are 12 residues in the CDR3. V was pared by 7 bases and J by 2 bases, with 9 bases between. The CDR3 nucleotides read TGCAGCGGCTCGGTAACTGGAAACACCATATATTTT. Translation: CSGSVTGNTIYF.

This clone has just a few counts. This chain links TRBV14 with TRBJ2-7, with D possibly called TRBD1 or TRBD2 (5 bases each). The V end lost 0 bases, the J end lost 4 bases, and 10 bases lay between the germline ends. CDR3 length equals 14 residues. Germline CDR1 is SGHDN and CDR2 is FVKESK. The CDR3: CASSQERGGYEQYF. CDR3 DNA sequence: TGTGCCAGCAGCCAAGAGAGGGGTGGGTACGAGCAGTACTTC.

This chain joins TRBV5-1 and TRBJ2-1; D is perhaps TRBD2 (6 bases). The CDR3 loop spans 13 amino acids. Per the germline V gene, CDR1 is SGHRS and CDR2 is YFSETQ. The V end lost 4 bases, the J end lost 10 bases, and 15 bases lay between the germline ends. The CDR3 DNA reads TGCGCCAGCAGCCCTCGGGGGTGGGAGGAGCAGTTCTTC. Encoded protein: CASSPRGWEEQFF.

The chain is built from TRBV6-6 and TRBJ1-3; 8 bases are a match to TRBD1. This CDR3 spans 16 amino acids. Losses at the gene ends were 8 bases for V and 1 base for J; bases not matched to a gene: 10. Germline values: CDR1 MNHNY, CDR2 SVGAGI (reference sequence). The CDR3 bases are TGTGCCAGCGAGTCCCTAGGACAGGGTTCTGGAAACACCATATATTTT. It translates to CASESLGQGSGNTIYF.

The chain combines TRBV19 with TRBJ2-3; D not certain. CDR3 length: 12 residues. The germline CDR1 and CDR2 sequences are LNHDA and SQIVND (reference sequence). V was pared by 2 bases and J by 3 bases, with 3 bases between. CDR3 protein: CASSINTDTQYF. Written as DNA, the CDR3 is TGTGCCAGTAGTATAAATACAGATACGCAGTATTTT. The full variable domain, completed using reference TRBV19 and TRBJ2-3, is DGGITQSPKYLFRKEGQNVTLSCEQNLNHDAMYWYRQDPGQGLRLIYYSQIVNDFQKGDIAEGYSVSREKKESFPLTVTSAQKNPTAFYLCASSINTDTQYFGPGTRLTVL.

A few counts support this clone. J is TRBJ1-2 and V is TRBV7-2, with TRBD1 matching over 8 bases. Trimming took 6 bases from V and 13 from J; bases not matched to a gene: 7. CDR3 size: 11 residues. Germline lookup yields CDR1 SGHTA and CDR2 FQGNSA. As DNA, the CDR3 is TGTGCCAGCAGTCAGGACAGGGCTTGCACCTTC. Translating it yields CASSQDRACTF.

This clone was seen a handful of times. CDR3 region: CASSPSREHEQYF. Here the CDR3 DNA reads TGTGCCAGCTCACCATCCAGGGAACACGAGCAGTACTTC. The rearrangement links TRBV18 to TRBJ2-7, with TRBD1 as a possible D gene (5 bases). The germline V and J ends were trimmed by 2 bases and 5 bases, with 10 bases remaining between them. Germline CDR1 reads KGHSH; CDR2 reads LQKENI. The CDR3 loop spans 13 amino acids. The whole variable domain, remainder taken from reference TRBV18 and TRBJ2-7, is NAGVMQNPRHLVRRRGQEARLRCSPMKGHSHVYWYRQLPEEGLKFMVYLQKENIIDESGMPKERFSAEFPKEGPSILRIQQVVRGDSAAYFCASSPSREHEQYFGPGTRLTVT.

The V and J genes are TRBV4-2 and TRBJ2-5, with D possibly TRBD2 on 6 matching bases. The V end was cut by 5 bases, the J end by 0 bases, with 10 bases between. Germline assignment: CDR1 LGHNA and CDR2 YNFKEQ. CDR3 length equals 14 residues. In DNA, the CDR3 is TGTGCCAGCAGCTTGGCGGGGTACCAAGAGACCCAGTACTTC. It translates to CASSLAGYQETQYF.

The chain uses TRBV2 and TRBJ1-1; D uncertain. The CDR3 covers 13 residues. Per germline, CDR1 SNHLY and CDR2 FYNNEI. V was trimmed by 3 bases and J by 8 bases, leaving 13 bases between them. CDR3 in amino acids: CASSETLEGEAFF. The CDR3 DNA sequence: TGTGCCAGCAGTGAGACCCTCGAAGGGGAAGCTTTCTTT.

This clone was counted only a few times. The rearrangement links TRBV20-1 to TRBJ2-1, with D possibly TRBD2 on 6 matching bases. The length of the CDR3 is 11 residues. Trimming took 2 bases from V and 13 from J, leaving 12 bases between them. The germline gives CDR1 DFQATT, CDR2 SNEGSKA (reference sequence). CDR3 DNA sequence: TGCAGTGCTAGAAGGGACTCCGAACAGTTCTTC. Translating gives CSARRDSEQFF.

This clone has only a few counts. This chain connects TRBV9 to TRBJ2-2; no reliable D call. There are 14 residues in the CDR3. V lost 4 bases, J lost 4 bases, and 11 bases lay in between. Germline CDR1 SGDLS, CDR2 YYNGEE. CDR3 nucleotide sequence: TGTGCCAGCAGCTCCTTAGCTGGCACCGGGGAGCTGTTTTTT. This codes for CASSSLAGTGELFF.

Many counts were recorded for this clone. V gene TRBV7-2 combines with J gene TRBJ2-6, with D unclear. V dropped 5 bases and J dropped 0 bases, with 14 bases sitting between them. CDR3 size: 17 residues. Germline lookup yields CDR1 SGHTA and CDR2 FQGNSA. The CDR3 coding sequence is TGTGCCAGCAGCCCCGTTGTTCGGCCCTCTGGGGCCAACGTCCTGACTTTC. It yields the protein CASSPVVRPSGANVLTF. The variable domain in full, completed from reference TRBV7-2 and TRBJ2-6, reads GAGVSQSPSNKVTEKGKDVELRCDPISGHTALYWYRQSLGQGLEFLIYFQGNSAPDKSGLPSDRFSAERTGGSVSTLTIQRTQQEDSAVYLCASSPVVRPSGANVLTFGAGSRLTVL.

This clone was observed a handful of times. A much larger clone is a single base away; this may be a read error. The gene calls are TRBV10-3 and TRBJ2-7, with D hard to call. CDR1 and CDR2 (germline): ENHRY, SYGVKD. The length of the CDR3 is 15 residues. CDR3 protein: CALSPGPTTTYEQYF. The CDR3 DNA reads as TGTGCCCTCAGTCCCGGGCCCACAACGACCTACGAGCAGTACTTC.

A few counts support this clone. The CDR3 spells CASSLSRGGRDTQYF. The CDR3 DNA reads TGTGCCAGCAGCTTATCGCGGGGGGGCCGAGATACGCAGTATTTT. The V gene is TRBV7-9, the J gene TRBJ2-3, with 9 bases fitting TRBD2. This CDR3 is built from 15 residues. CDR1 is SEHNR, CDR2 FQNEAQ, per germline (reference sequence). V shed 2 bases and J 5 bases; nucleotides not matched to a gene: 5.

Only a few counts were recorded for this clone. The rearrangement joins TRBV7-3 to TRBJ2-4, with 8 bases fitting TRBD2. The CDR3 runs 15 residues. With 2 bases clipped from V and 5 bases from J, the junction kept 5 bases outside the gene matches. Germline loops: CDR1 SGHTA, CDR2 FQGTGA. The CDR3 protein is CASSLAVAGQNIQYF. For the CDR3, the DNA is TGTGCCAGCAGCTTAGCGGTAGCGGGGCAAAACATTCAGTACTTC.